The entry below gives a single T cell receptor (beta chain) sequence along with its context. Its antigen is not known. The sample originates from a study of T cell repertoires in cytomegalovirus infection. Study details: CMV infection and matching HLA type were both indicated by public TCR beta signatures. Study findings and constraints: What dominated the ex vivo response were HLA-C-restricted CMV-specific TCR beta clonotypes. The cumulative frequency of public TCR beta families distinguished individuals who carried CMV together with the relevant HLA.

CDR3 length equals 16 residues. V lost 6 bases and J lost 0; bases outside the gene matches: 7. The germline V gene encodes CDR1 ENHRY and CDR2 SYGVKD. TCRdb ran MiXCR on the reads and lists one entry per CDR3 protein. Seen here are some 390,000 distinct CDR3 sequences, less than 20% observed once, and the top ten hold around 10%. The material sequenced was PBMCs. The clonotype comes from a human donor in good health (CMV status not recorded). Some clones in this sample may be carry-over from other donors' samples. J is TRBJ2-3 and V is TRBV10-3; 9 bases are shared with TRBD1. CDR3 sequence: CAISRDRALSTDTQYF. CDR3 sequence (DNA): TGTGCCATCAGCCGGGACAGGGCATTGAGCACAGATACGCAGTATTTT.